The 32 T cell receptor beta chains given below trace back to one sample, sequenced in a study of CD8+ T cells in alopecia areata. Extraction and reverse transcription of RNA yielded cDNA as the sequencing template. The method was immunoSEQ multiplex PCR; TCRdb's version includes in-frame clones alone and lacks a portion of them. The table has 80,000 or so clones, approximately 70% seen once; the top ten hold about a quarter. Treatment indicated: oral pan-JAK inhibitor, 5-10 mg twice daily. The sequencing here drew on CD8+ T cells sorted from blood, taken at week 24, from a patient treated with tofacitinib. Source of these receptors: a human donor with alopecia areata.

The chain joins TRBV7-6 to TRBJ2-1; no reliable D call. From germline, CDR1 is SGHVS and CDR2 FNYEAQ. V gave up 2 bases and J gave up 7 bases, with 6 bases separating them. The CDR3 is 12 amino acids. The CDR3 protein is CASSLSWNEQFF. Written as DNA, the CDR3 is TGTGCCAGCAGCTTAAGCTGGAATGAGCAGTTCTTC. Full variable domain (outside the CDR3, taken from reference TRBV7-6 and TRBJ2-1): GAGVSQSPRYKVTKRGQDVALRCDPISGHVSLYWYRQALGQGPEFLTYFNYEAQQDKSGLPNDRFSAERPEGSISTLTIQRTEQRDSAMYRCASSLSWNEQFFGPGTRLTVL.

The CDR3 loop reads CAIPRLGEQYF. CDR3 nucleotides: TGTGCCATCCCCCGGCTCGGGGAGCAGTACTTC. V usage is TRBV21-1 and J usage is TRBJ2-7; TRBD2, the table's D call, lacks a check against the DNA. TRBV21-1 is shown as a pseudogene. This CDR3 has 11 residues.

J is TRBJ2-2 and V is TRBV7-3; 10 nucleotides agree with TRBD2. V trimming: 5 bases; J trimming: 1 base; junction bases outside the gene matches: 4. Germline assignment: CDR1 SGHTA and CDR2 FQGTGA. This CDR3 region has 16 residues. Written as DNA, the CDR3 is TGTGCCAGCAGCCCTCCTAGCGGGAGGAACACCGGGGAGCTGTTTTTT. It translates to CASSPPSGRNTGELFF.

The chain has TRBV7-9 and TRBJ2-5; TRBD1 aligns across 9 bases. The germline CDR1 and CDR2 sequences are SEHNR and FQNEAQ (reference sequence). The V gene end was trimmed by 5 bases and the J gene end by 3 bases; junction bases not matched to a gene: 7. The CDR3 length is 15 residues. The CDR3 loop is CASSPVTGGKETQYF. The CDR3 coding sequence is TGTGCCAGCAGCCCGGTGACAGGGGGGAAAGAGACCCAGTACTTC.

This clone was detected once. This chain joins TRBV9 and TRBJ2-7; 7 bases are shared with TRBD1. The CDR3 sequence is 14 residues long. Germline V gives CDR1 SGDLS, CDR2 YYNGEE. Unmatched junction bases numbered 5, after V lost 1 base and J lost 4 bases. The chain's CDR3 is CASSVTTTGYEQYF. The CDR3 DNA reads TGTGCCAGCAGCGTAACAACGACAGGGTACGAGCAGTACTTC.

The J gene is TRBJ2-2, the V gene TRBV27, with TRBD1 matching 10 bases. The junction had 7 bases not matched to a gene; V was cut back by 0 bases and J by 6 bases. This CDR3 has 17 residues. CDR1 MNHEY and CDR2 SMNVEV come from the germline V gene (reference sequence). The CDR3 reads CASSLSSGTGAAGELFF. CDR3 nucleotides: TGTGCCAGCAGTTTATCGTCCGGGACAGGGGCCGCCGGGGAGCTGTTTTTT.

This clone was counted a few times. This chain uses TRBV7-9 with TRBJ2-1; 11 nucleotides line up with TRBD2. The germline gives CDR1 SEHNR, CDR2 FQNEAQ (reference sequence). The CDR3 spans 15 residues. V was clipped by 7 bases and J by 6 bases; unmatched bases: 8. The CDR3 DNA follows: TGTGCCAGCACTCCGACACTAGCGGGAGCCAATGAGCAGTTCTTC. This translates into CASTPTLAGANEQFF. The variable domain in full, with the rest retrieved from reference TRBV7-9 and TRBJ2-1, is DTGVSQNPRHKITKRGQNVTFRCDPISEHNRLYWYRQTLGQGPEFLTYFQNEAQLEKSRLLSDRFSAERPKGSFSTLEIQRTEQGDSAMYLCASTPTLAGANEQFFGPGTRLTVL.

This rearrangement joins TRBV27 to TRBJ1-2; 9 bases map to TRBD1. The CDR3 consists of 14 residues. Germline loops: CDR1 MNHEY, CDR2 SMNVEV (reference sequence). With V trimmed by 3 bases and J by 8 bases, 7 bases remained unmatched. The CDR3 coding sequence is TGTGCCAGCAGTTTTGTCGGGACAGGGCAAGGCTACACCTTC. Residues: CASSFVGTGQGYTF.

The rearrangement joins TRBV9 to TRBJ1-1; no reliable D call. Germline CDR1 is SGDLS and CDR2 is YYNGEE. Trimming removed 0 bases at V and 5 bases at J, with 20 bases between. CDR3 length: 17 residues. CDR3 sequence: CASSVAPGSPKGTEAFF. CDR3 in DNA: TGTGCCAGCAGCGTAGCCCCAGGCTCGCCTAAGGGTACTGAAGCTTTCTTT. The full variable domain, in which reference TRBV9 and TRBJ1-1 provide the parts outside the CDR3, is DSGVTQTPKHLITATGQRVTLRCSPRSGDLSVYWYQQSLDQGLQFLIQYYNGEERAKGNILERFSAQQFPDLHSELNLSSLELGDSALYFCASSVAPGSPKGTEAFFGQGTRLTVV.

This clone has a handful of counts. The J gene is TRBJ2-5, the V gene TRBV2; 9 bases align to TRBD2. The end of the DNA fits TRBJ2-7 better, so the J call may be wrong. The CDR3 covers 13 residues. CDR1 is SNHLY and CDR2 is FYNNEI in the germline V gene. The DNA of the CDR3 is TGTGCCAGCAGCGATAGCGGGGGTGACGAGCAGTACTTC. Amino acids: CASSDSGGDEQYF.

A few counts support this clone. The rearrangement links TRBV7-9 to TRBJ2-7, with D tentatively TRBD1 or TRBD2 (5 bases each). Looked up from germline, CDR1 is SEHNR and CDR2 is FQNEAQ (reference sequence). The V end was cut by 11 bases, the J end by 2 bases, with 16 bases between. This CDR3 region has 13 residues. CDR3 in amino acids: CAPEGPNPYEQYF. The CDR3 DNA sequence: TGTGCCCCCGAGGGACCGAATCCCTACGAGCAGTACTTC.

Here the CDR3 reads CASSLRAPYGYTF. The CDR3 nucleotides are TGTGCCAGCAGTTTACGGGCCCCGTATGGCTACACCTTC. The chain links TRBV28 to TRBJ1-2; D unclear. The germline gives CDR1 MDHEN, CDR2 SYDVKM. V was clipped by 2 bases and J by 5 bases, with 9 bases between them. The CDR3 covers 13 residues.

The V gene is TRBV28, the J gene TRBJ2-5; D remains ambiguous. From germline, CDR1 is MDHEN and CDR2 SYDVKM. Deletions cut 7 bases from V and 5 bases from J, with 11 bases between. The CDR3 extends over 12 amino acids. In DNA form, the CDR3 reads TGTGCCAGCAAGGCCCGGACGGAGACCCAGTACTTC. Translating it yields CASKARTETQYF.

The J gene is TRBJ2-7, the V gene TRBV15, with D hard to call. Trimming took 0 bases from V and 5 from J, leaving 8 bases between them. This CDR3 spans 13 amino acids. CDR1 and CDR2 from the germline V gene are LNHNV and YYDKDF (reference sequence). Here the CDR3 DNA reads TGTGCCACCAGCAGAGATTTGGGGAACGAGCAGTACTTC. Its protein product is CATSRDLGNEQYF.

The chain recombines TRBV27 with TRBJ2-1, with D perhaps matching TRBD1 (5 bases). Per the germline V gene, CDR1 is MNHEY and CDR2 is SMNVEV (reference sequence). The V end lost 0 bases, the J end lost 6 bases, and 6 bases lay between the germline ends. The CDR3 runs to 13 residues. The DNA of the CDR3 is TGTGCCAGCAGTTTATCCAGGGCCAATGAGCAGTTCTTC. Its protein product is CASSLSRANEQFF.

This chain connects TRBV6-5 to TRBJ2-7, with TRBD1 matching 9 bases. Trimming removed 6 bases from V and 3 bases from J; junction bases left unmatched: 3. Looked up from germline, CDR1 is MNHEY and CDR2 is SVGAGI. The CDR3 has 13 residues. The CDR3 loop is CASSLGQGYEQYF. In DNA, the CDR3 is TGTGCCAGCAGCCTGGGACAGGGCTACGAGCAGTACTTC.

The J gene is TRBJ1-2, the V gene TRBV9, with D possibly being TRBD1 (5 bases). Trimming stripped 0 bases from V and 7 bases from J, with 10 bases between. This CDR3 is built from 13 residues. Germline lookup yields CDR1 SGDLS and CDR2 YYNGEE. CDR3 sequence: CASSVGREAGYTF. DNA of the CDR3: TGTGCCAGCAGCGTAGGCAGGGAGGCTGGCTACACCTTC.

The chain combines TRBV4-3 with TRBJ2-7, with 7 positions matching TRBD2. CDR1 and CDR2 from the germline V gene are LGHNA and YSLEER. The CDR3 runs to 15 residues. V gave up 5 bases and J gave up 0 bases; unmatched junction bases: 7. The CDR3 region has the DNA TGCGCCAGCAGCATATCTAGCGGACCCTCCTACGAGCAGTACTTC. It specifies CASSISSGPSYEQYF.

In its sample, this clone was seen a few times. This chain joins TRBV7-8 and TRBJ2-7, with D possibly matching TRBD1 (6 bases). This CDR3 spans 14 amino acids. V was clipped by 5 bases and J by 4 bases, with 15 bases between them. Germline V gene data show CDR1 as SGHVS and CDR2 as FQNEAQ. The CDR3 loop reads CASSGSRGNYEQYF. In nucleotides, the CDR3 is TGTGCCAGCAGCGGATCTAGGGGGAATTACGAGCAGTACTTC.

The CDR3 DNA is TGCGCCAGCAGCCAAGGTGGGCCAGACTACGAGCAGTACTTC. This codes for CASSQGGPDYEQYF. The V and J genes are TRBV4-1 and TRBJ2-7; no definite D call. Between the trimmed V and J ends, which lost 1 base and 3 bases, there was a span of 10 bases. The CDR3 is 14 residues long. The germline CDR1 and CDR2 sequences are MGHRA and YSYEKL.

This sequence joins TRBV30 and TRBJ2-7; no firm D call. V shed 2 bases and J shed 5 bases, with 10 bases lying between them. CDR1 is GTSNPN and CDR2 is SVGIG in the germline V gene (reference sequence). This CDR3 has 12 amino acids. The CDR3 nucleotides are TGTGCCTGGAGTCCCCTAAGAGACGAGCAGTACTTC. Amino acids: CAWSPLRDEQYF.

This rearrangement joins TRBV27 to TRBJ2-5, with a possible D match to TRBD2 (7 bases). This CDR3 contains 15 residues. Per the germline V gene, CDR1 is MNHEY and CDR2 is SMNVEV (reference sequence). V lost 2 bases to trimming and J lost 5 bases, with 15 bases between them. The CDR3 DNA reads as TGTGCCAGCAGTTTAATCCCGGGGGGCCGGGAGACCCAGTACTTC. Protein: CASSLIPGGRETQYF.

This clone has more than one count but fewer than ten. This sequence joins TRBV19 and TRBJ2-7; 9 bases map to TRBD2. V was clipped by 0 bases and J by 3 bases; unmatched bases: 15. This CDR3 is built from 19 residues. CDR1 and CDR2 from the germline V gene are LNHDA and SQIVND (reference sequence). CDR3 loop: CASSIDRDSGRYSHYEQYF. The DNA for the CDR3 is TGTGCCAGTAGTATAGATCGGGATAGCGGGAGATATTCCCACTACGAGCAGTACTTC.

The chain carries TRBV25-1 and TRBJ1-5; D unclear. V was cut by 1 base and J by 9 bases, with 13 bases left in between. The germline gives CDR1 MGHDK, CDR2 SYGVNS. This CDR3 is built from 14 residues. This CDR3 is CASSESGLLGPQHF. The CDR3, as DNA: TGTGCCAGCAGTGAATCCGGACTCCTGGGGCCCCAGCATTTT. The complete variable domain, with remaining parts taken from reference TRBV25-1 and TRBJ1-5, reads EADIYQTPRYLVIGTGKKITLECSQTMGHDKMYWYQQDPGMELHLIHYSYGVNSTEKGDLSSESTVSRIRTEHFPLTLESARPSHTSQYLCASSESGLLGPQHFGDGTRLSIL.

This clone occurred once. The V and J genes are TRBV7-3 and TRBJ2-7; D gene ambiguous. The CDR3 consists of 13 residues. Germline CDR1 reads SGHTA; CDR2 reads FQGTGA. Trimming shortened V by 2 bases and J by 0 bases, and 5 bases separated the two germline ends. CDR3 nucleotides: TGTGCCAGCAGCTTAGACGGCTCCTACGAGCAGTACTTC. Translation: CASSLDGSYEQYF. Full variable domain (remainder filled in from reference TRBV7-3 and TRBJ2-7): GAGVSQTPSNKVTEKGKYVELRCDPISGHTALYWYRQSLGQGPEFLIYFQGTGAADDSGLPNDRFFAVRPEGSVSTLKIQRTERGDSAVYLCASSLDGSYEQYFGPGTRLTVT.

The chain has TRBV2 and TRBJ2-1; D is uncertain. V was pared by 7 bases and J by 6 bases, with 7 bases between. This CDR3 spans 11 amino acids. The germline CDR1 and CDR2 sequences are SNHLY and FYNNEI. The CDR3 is CASIDVNEQFF. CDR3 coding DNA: TGTGCCAGCATAGATGTCAATGAGCAGTTCTTC.

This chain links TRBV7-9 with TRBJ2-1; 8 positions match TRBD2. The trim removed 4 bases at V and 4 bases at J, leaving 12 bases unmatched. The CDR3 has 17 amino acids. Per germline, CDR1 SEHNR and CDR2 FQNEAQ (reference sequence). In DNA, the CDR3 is TGTGCCAGCAGCTGGGCTACTAGCGGAGCGGGTTACAATGAGCAGTTCTTC. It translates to CASSWATSGAGYNEQFF.

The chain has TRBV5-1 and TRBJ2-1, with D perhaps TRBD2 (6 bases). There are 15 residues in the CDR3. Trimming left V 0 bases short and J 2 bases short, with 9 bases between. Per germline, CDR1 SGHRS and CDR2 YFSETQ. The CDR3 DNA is TGCGCCAGCAGCTTGGGGGGAGGACCCTACAATGAGCAGTTCTTC. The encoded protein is CASSLGGGPYNEQFF.

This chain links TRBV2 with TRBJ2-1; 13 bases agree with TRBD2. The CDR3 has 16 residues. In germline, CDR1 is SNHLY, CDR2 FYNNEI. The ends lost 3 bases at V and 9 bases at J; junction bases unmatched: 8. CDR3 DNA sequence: TGTGCCAGCAGTGATCGAGCGGGACTAGCGGGGTTTGAGCAGTTCTTC. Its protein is CASSDRAGLAGFEQFF. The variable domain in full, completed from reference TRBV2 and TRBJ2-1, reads EPEVTQTPSHQVTQMGQEVILRCVPISNHLYFYWYRQILGQKVEFLVSFYNNEISEKSEIFDDQFSVERPDGSNFTLKIRSTKLEDSAMYFCASSDRAGLAGFEQFFGPGTRLTVL.

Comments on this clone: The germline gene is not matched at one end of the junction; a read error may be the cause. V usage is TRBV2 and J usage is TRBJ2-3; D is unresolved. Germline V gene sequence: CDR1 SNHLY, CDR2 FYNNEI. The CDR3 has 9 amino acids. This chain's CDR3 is CASSETSAF. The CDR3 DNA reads TGTGCCAGCAGTGAAACTTCGGCATTT. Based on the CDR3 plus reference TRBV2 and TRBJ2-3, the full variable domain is EPEVTQTPSHQVTQMGQEVILRCVPISNHLYFYWYRQILGQKVEFLVSFYNNEISEKSEIFDDQFSVERPDGSNFTLKIRSTKLEDSAMYFCASSETSAFGPGTRLTVL.

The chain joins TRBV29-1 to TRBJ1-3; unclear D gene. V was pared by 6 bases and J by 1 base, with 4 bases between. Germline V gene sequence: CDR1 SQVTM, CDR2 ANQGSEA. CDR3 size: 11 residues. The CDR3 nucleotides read TGCAGCGTCCCGTCTGGAAACACCATATATTTT. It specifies CSVPSGNTIYF.

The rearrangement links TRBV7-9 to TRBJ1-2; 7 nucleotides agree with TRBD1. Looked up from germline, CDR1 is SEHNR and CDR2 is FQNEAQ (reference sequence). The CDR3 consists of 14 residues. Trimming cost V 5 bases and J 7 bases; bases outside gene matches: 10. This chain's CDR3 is CASSPWDDRAGYTF. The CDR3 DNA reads TGTGCCAGCAGCCCCTGGGATGACAGGGCTGGCTACACCTTC. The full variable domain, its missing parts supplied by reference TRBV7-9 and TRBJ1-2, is DTGVSQNPRHKITKRGQNVTFRCDPISEHNRLYWYRQTLGQGPEFLTYFQNEAQLEKSRLLSDRFSAERPKGSFSTLEIQRTEQGDSAMYLCASSPWDDRAGYTFGSGTRLTVV.